This T cell receptor beta chain appears in the sequencing data of a study of beta chain features in type 1 diabetes. The study's findings and limits: In all four CD4+ subsets, TCRB CDR3 length was significantly, moderately reduced in type 1 diabetes.

This clone appeared a few times. Its antigen is not known. Trimming took 4 bases from V and 5 from J, leaving 6 bases between them. The CDR3 totals 11 residues. CDR1 and CDR2 from the germline V gene are SQVTM and ANQGSEA. Expressed TCRB transcripts were sequenced, since all the RNA that had been isolated was reverse transcribed. Produced via immunoSEQ multiplex PCR; TCRdb's table is partial and in-frame only. Seen here are roughly 340,000 clones, around an eighth observed once, and the top ten hold 0.015%. Using CD45RO/CCR7/CD25/CD127/CD95/CD27, CD4+ naive, central memory, regulatory and stem cell-like memory cells were sorted.

The sample was naive CD4+ T cells from blood. This chain joins TRBV29-1 and TRBJ2-1; D is uncertain. The sequence was collected from a woman aged 18-35 years with type 1 diabetes. The CDR3, as DNA: TGCAGCGTTGGGCCCCACAATGAGCAGTTCTTC. The encoded protein is CSVGPHNEQFF.